The entry below gives a single TCR beta chain sequence along with its context. The record originates from a study of blood T cells in healthy people across ages. Together with a sample-barcoded 5' primer, a J-beta primer mix was included in a second PCR lasting about 7 to 12 cycles. Tags on each cDNA molecule came from a template-switch adaptor with 12 random nucleotides. MiXCR was run by TCRdb on the 5' RACE reads, yielding one entry per CDR3 protein. The repertoire holds roughly 800,000 distinct CDR3 sequences, about three fifths seen once, with around 20% in the top ten. The receptor's source is a young man in good health. Specimen: blood.

For the CDR3, the DNA is TGTGCCAGCCGCAAGAGGGGGGAGGATACGCAGTATTTT. As protein: CASRKRGEDTQYF. This chain joins TRBV11-1 and TRBJ2-3; tentatively, D is TRBD1 or TRBD2 (6 bases each). The germline V gene has CDR1 SGHAT and CDR2 FQDESV (reference sequence). The CDR3 spans 13 residues. The V gene lost 8 bases and the J gene lost 6 bases, with 15 bases spanning the gap.